This paragraph reports one T cell receptor (beta chain). Antigen: not known. These data originate in a study of shared clonotypes between healthy human individuals. Regarding the study as a whole: Shared across four donors were around 5% of the naive CD4 clonotypes.

Each subset's genomic DNA was split evenly across several immunoSEQ plates. In the authors' methods: Filtering differed because ImmunoSEQ produced junction-only sequences that carried no quality scores. Assay used: immunoSEQ multiplex PCR; TCRdb lists only in-frame clones, some missing. D and trimming were read from the DNA, whereas the V and J calls and clone size are those reported in that table. The data show around 1,900,000 clones, with 80% to 95% seen just once and about 1.7% held by the top ten. The V gene's germline CDR1 is MDHEN and CDR2 SYDVKM. V trimming: 3 bases; J trimming: 6 bases; junction bases outside the gene matches: 11. CDR3 size: 16 residues. Naive-designated CD8 cells lacked CD45RO, were positively enriched for CCR7, and omitted terminally differentiated effector memory CD45RA+ cells.

This sequence was found in a man aged 18 to 29 in good health. Some clones in this sample may be carry-over from other donors' samples. What was sequenced was naive CD8+ T cells from PBMCs. The chain has TRBV28 and TRBJ2-1; TRBD2 aligns across 7 bases. The CDR3, as DNA: TGTGCCAGCAGTTTTCGTGGAGGGAGGGCGCGCAATGAGCAGTTCTTC. Amino acids: CASSFRGGRARNEQFF.